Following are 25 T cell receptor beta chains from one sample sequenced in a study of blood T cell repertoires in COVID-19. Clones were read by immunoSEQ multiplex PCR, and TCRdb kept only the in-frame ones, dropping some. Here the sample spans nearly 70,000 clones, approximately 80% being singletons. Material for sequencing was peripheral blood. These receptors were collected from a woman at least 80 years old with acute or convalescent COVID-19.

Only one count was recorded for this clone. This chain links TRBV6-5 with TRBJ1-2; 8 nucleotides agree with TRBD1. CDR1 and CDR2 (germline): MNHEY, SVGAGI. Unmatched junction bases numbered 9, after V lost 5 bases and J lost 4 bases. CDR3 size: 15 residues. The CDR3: CASSPRTGLGYGYTF. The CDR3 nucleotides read TGTGCCAGCAGTCCAAGGACAGGGCTGGGCTATGGCTACACCTTC.

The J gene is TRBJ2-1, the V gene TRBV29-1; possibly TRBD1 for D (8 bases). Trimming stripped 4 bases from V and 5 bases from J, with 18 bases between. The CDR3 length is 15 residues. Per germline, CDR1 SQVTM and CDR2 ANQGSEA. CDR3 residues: CSVVPGTGGDNEQFF. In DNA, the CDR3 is TGCAGCGTTGTTCCCGGAACAGGGGGGGACAATGAGCAGTTCTTC.

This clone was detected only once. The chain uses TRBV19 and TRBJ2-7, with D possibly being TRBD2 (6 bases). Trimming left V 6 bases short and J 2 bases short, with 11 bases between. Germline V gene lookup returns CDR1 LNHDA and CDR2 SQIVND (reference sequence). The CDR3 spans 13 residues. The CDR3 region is CASREGPTYEQYF. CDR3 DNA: TGTGCCAGTAGGGAGGGGCCAACCTACGAGCAGTACTTC.

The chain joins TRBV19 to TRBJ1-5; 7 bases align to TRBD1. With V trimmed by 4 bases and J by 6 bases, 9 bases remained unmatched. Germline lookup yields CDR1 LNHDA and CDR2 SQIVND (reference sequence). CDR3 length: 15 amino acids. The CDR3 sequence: CASSTSGGSIQPQHF. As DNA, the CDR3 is TGTGCCAGTAGTACCTCAGGGGGGTCGATTCAGCCCCAGCATTTT. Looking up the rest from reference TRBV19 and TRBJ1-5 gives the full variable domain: DGGITQSPKYLFRKEGQNVTLSCEQNLNHDAMYWYRQDPGQGLRLIYYSQIVNDFQKGDIAEGYSVSREKKESFPLTVTSAQKNPTAFYLCASSTSGGSIQPQHFGDGTRLSIL.

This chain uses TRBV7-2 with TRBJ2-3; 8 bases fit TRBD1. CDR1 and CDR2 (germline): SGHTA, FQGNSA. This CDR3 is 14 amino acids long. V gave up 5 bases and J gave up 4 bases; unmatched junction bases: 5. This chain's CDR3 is CASSPGQGPDTQYF. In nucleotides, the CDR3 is TGTGCCAGCAGCCCTGGACAGGGACCAGATACGCAGTATTTT.

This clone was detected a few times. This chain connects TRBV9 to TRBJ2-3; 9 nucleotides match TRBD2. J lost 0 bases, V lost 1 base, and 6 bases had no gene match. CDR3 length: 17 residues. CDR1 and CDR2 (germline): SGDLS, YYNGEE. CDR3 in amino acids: CASSVRGLALSTDTQYF. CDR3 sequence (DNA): TGTGCCAGCAGCGTAAGGGGACTAGCTCTGAGCACAGATACGCAGTATTTT. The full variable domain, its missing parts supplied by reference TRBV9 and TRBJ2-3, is DSGVTQTPKHLITATGQRVTLRCSPRSGDLSVYWYQQSLDQGLQFLIQYYNGEERAKGNILERFSAQQFPDLHSELNLSSLELGDSALYFCASSVRGLALSTDTQYFGPGTRLTVL.

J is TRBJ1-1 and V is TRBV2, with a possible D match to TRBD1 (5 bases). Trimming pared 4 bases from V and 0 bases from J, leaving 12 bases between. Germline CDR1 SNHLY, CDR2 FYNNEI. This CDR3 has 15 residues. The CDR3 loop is CASSATRVMNTEAFF. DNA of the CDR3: TGTGCCAGCAGTGCTACCAGGGTCATGAACACTGAAGCTTTCTTT.

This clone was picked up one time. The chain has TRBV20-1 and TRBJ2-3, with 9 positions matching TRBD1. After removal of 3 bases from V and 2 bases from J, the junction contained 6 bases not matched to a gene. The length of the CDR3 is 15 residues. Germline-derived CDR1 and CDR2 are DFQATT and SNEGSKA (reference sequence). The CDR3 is CSASSGTGPTDTQYF. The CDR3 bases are TGCAGTGCTAGTTCAGGGACAGGGCCCACAGATACGCAGTATTTT.

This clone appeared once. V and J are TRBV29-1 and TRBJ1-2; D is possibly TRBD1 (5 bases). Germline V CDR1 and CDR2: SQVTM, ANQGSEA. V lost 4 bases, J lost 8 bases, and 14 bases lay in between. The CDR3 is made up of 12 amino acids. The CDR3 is CSVGGTEGGYTF. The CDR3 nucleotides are TGCAGCGTTGGGGGCACCGAAGGCGGCTACACCTTC.

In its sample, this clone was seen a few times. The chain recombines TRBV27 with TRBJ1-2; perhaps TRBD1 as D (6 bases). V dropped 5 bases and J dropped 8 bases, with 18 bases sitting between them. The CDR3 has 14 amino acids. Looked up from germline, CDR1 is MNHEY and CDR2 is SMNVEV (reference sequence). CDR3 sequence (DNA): TGTGCCAGCAGTATAGACAGGAGCCTATACGGCTACACCTTC. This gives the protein CASSIDRSLYGYTF.

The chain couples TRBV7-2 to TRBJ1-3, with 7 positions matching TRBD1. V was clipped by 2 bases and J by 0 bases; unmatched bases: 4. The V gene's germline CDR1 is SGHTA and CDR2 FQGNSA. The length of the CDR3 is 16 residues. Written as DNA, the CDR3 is TGTGCCAGCAGCTTACGAGGGGGCAACTCTGGAAACACCATATATTTT. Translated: CASSLRGGNSGNTIYF.

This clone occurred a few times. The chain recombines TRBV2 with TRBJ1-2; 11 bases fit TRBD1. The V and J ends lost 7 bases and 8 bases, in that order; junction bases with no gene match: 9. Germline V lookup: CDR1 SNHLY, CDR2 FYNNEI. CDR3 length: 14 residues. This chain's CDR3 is CASKTGQGAWGYTF. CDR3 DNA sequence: TGTGCCAGCAAAACCGGACAGGGGGCGTGGGGCTACACCTTC.

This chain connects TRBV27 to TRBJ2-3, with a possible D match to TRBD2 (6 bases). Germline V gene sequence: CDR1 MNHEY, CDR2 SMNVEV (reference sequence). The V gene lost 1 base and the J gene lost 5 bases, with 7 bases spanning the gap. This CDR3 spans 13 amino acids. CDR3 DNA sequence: TGTGCCAGCAGTTTATTGCGGGGAGATACGCAGTATTTT. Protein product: CASSLLRGDTQYF.

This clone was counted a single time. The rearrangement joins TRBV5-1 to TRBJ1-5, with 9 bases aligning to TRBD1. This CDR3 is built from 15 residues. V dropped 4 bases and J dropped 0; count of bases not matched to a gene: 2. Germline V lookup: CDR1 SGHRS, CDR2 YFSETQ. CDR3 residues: CASSRTGDSNQPQHF. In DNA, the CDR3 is TGCGCCAGCAGCAGGACAGGGGATAGCAATCAGCCCCAGCATTTT.

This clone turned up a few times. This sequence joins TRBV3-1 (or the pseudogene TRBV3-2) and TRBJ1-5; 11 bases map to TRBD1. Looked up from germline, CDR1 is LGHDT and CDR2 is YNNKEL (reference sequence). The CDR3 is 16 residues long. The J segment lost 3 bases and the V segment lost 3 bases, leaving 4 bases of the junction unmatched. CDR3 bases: TGTGCCAGCAGCCACGGGACAGGGGGTTTCAATCAGCCCCAGCATTTT. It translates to CASSHGTGGFNQPQHF.

Here the CDR3 DNA reads TGTGCCAGCAGGAATGACAGGGTCCGGTACGAGCAGTACTTC. As protein: CASRNDRVRYEQYF. The J gene is TRBJ2-7, the V gene TRBV6-5; 7 nucleotides match TRBD1. The CDR3 consists of 14 residues. The ends lost 6 bases at V and 4 bases at J; junction bases unmatched: 9. Germline V gene sequence: CDR1 MNHEY, CDR2 SVGAGI.

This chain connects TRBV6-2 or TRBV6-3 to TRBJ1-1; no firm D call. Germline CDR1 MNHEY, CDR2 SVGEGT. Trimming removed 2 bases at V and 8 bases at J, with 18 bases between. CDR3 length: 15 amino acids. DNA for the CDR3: TGTGCCAGCAGTTACACTATACGGCCCTCTGGGGAAGCTTTCTTT. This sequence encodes CASSYTIRPSGEAFF.

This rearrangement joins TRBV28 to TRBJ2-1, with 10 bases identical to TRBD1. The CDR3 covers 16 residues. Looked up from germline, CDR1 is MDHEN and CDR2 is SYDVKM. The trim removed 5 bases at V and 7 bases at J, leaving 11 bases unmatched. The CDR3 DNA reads TGTGCCAGCAGTACCGCCGGGACAGGGGTGGTAAATGAGCAGTTCTTC. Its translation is CASSTAGTGVVNEQFF. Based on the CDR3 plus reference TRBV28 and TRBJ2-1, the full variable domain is DVKVTQSSRYLVKRTGEKVFLECVQDMDHENMFWYRQDPGLGLRLIYFSYDVKMKEKGDIPEGYSVSREKKERFSLILESASTNQTSMYLCASSTAGTGVVNEQFFGPGTRLTVL.

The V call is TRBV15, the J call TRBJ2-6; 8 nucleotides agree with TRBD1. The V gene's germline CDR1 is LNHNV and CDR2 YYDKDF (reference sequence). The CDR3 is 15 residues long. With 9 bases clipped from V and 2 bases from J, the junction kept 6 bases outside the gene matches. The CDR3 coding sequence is TGTGCCACTGGGGCAGGGGGCACTGGGGCCAACGTCCTGACTTTC. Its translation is CATGAGGTGANVLTF.

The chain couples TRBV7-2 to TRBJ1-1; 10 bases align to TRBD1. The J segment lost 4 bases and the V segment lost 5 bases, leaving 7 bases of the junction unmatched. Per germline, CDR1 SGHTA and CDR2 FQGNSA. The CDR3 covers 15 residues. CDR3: CASSITGTGVTEAFF. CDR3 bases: TGTGCCAGCAGCATTACCGGGACAGGGGTCACTGAAGCTTTCTTT.

The CDR3 coding sequence is TGCGCCAGCAGCTTGGTACTTGGACTAGCAGCGGGGGGACAGTCTACGCAGTATTTT. Amino acids: CASSLVLGLAAGGQSTQYF. The chain combines TRBV5-1 with TRBJ2-3; 9 bases are a match to TRBD2. Germline CDR1 is SGHRS and CDR2 is YFSETQ. The CDR3 loop spans 19 amino acids. V gave up 0 bases and J gave up 8 bases; unmatched junction bases: 19.

The CDR3 nucleotides are TGTGCCACCAGCAGAGATCGGGGGTCTGAAGCTTTCTTT. As protein: CATSRDRGSEAFF. This sequence joins TRBV15 and TRBJ1-1; D may be TRBD1 (5 bases). Germline V gene data show CDR1 as LNHNV and CDR2 as YYDKDF (reference sequence). V was pared by 0 bases and J by 6 bases, with 8 bases between. This CDR3 is 13 amino acids long.

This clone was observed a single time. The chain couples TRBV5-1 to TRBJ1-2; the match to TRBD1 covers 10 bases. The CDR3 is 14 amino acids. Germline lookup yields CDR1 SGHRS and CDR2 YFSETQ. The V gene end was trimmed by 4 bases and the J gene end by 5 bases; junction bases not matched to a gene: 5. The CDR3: CASSQRQGAYGYTF. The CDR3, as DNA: TGCGCCAGCAGCCAGCGACAGGGGGCTTATGGCTACACCTTC.

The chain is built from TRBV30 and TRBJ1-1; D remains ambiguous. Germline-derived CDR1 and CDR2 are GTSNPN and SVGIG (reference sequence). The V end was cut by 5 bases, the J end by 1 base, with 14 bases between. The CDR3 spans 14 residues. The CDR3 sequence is CAWRPRRGNTEAFF. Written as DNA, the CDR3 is TGTGCCTGGCGCCCCCGGCGGGGGAACACTGAAGCTTTCTTT.

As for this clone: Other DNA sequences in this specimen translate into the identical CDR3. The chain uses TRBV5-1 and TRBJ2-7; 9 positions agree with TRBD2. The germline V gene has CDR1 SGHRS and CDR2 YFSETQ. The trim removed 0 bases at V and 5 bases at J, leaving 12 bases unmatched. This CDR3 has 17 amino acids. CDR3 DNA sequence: TGCGCCAGCAGCTTGGGGATAGGGGCGGGGGGGCAAAACGAGCAGTACTTC. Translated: CASSLGIGAGGQNEQYF. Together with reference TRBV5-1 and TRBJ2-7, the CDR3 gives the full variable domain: KAGVTQTPRYLIKTRGQQVTLSCSPISGHRSVSWYQQTPGQGLQFLFEYFSETQRNKGNFPGRFSGRQFSNSRSEMNVSTLELGDSALYLCASSLGIGAGGQNEQYFGPGTRLTVT.